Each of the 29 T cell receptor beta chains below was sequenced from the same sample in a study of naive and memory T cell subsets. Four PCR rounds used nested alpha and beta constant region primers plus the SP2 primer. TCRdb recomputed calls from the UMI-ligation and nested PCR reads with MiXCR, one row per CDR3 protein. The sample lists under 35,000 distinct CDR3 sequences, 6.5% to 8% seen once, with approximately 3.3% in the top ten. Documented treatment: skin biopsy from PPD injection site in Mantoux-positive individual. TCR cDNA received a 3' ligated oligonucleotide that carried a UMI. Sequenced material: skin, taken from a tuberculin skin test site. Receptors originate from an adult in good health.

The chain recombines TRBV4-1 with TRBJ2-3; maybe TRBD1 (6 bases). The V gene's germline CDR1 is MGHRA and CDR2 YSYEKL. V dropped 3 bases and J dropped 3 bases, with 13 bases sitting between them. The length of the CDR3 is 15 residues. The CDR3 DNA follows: TGCGCCAGCAGCCAGGGGGCAGTTTTTACAGATACGCAGTATTTT. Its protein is CASSQGAVFTDTQYF.

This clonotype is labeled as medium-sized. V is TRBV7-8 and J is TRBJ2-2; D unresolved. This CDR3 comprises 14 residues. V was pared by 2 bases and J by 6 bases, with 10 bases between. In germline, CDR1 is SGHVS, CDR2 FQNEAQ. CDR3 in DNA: TGTGCCAGCAGCTTAAGGCAGGTCCCCGGGGAGCTGTTTTTT. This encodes CASSLRQVPGELFF.

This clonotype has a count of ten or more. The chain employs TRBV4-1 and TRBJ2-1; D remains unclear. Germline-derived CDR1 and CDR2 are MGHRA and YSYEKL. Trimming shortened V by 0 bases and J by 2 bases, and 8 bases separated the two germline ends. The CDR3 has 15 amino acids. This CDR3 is CASSQDRPTYNEQFF. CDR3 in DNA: TGCGCCAGCAGCCAAGACAGGCCGACCTACAATGAGCAGTTCTTC.

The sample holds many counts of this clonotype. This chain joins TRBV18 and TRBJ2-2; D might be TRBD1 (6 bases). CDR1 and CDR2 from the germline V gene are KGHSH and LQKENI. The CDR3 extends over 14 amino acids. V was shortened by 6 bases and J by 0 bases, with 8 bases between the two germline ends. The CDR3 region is CASSNRANTGELFF. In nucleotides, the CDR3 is TGTGCCAGCTCCAACAGGGCGAACACCGGGGAGCTGTTTTTT.

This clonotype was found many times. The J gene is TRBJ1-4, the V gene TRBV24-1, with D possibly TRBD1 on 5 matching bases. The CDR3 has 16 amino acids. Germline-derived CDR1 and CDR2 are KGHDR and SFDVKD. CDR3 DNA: TGTGCTTTCCCCTCAACCCCTGGGATACAGGTGGGAAAACTGTTTTTT. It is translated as CAFPSTPGIQVGKLFF.

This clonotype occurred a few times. The CDR3 nucleotides are TGTGCCAGCAGTTTGTGGACAGTTAACTATGGCTACACCTTC. Residues: CASSLWTVNYGYTF. V usage is TRBV12-3 or TRBV12-4 and J usage is TRBJ1-2; tentative D call: TRBD1 (6 bases). The CDR3 runs to 14 residues. Trimming stripped 3 bases from V and 1 base from J, with 9 bases between.

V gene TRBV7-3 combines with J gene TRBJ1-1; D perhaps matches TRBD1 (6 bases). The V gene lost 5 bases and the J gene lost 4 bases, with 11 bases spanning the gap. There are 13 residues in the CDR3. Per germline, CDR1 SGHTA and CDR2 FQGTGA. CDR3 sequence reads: CASSMEGVTEAFF. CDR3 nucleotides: TGTGCCAGCAGCATGGAGGGGGTCACTGAAGCTTTCTTT.

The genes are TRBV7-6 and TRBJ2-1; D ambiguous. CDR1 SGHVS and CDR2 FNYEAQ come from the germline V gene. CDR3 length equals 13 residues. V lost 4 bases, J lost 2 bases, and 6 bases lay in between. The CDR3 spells CASSSVTYNEQFF. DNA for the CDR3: TGTGCCAGCAGCTCCGTAACCTACAATGAGCAGTTCTTC.

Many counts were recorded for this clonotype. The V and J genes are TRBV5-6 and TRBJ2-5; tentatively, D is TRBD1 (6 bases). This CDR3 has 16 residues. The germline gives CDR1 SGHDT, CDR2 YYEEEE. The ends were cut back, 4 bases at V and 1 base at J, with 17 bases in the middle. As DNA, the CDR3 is TGTGCCAGCAGCCGCACCGGGACACCGTTCCAAGAGACCCAGTACTTC. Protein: CASSRTGTPFQETQYF.

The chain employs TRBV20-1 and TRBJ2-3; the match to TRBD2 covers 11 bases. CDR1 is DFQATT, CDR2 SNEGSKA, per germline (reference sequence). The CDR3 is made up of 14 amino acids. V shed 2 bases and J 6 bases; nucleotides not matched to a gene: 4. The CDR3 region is CSARLAGGRDTQYF. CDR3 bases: TGCAGTGCTAGACTAGCGGGGGGCCGGGATACGCAGTATTTT.

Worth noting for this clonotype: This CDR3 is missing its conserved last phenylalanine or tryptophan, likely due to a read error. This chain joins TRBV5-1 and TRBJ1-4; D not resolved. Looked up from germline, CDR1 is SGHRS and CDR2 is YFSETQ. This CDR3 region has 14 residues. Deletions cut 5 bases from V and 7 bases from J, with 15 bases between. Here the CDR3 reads CASREEGWAEKLFY. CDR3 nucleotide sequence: TGCGCCAGCAGGGAAGAGGGCTGGGCTGAAAAACTGTTTTAT.

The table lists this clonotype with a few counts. CDR3 sequence: CASSQDLGTGNTEAFF. The CDR3 DNA follows: TGCGCCAGCAGCCAAGACTTGGGGACGGGGAACACTGAAGCTTTCTTT. The rearrangement links TRBV4-1 to TRBJ1-1; perhaps TRBD1 as D (5 bases). V was cut by 0 bases and J by 1 base, with 12 bases left in between. Germline V gene data show CDR1 as MGHRA and CDR2 as YSYEKL. The CDR3 runs 16 residues.

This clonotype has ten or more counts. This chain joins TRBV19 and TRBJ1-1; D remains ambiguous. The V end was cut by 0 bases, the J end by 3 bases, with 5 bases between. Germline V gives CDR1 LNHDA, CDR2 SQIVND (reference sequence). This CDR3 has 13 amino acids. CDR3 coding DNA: TGTGCCAGTAGTATAGAGGGCTACACTGAAGCTTTCTTT. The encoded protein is CASSIEGYTEAFF.

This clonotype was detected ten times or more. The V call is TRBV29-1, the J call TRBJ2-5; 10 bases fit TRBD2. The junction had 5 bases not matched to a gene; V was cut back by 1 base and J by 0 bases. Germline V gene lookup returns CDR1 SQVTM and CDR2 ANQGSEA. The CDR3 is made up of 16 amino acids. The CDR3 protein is CSVEGGLAVYQETQYF. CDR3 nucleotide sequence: TGCAGCGTTGAAGGAGGACTAGCGGTGTACCAAGAGACCCAGTACTTC.

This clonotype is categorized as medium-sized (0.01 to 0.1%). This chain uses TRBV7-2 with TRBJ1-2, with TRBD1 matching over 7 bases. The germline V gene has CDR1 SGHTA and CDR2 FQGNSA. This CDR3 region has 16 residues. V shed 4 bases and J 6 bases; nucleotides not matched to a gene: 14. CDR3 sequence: CASSSTDPRQGDGYTF. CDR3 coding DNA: TGTGCCAGCAGCTCCACCGACCCTCGTCAGGGGGATGGCTACACCTTC.

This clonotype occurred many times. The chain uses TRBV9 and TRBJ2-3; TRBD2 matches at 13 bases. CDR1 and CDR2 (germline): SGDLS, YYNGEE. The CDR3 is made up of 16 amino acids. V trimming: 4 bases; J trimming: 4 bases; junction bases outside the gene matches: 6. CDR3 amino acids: CASSSLTSGGADTQYF. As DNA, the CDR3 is TGTGCCAGCAGCTCACTCACTAGCGGGGGGGCAGATACGCAGTATTTT.

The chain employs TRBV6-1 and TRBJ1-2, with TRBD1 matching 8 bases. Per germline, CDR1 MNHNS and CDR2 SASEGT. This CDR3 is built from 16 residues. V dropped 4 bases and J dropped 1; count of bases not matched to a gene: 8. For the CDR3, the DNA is TGTGCCAGCAGTGCCAGGGGGCTCGGCTATAACTATGGCTACACCTTC. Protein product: CASSARGLGYNYGYTF.

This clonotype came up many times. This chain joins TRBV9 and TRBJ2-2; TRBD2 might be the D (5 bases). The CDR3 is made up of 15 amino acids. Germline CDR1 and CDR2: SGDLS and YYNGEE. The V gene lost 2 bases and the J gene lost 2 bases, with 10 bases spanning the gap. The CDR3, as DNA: TGTGCCAGCAGCGTCCTTAGCGATAACACCGGGGAGCTGTTTTTT. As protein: CASSVLSDNTGELFF.

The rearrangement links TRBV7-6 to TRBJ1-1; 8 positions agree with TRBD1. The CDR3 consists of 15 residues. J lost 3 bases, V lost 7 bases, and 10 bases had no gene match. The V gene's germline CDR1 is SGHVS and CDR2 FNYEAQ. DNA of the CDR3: TGTGCCAGCACTTTGACTTACAGGGGGTACACTGAAGCTTTCTTT. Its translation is CASTLTYRGYTEAFF.

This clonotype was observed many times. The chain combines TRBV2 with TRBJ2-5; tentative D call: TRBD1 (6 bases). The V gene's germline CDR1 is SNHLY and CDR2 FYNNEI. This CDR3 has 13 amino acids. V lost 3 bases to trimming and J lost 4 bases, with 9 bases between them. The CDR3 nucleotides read TGTGCCAGCAGTGAGATACAGGGAGAGACCCAGTACTTC. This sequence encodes CASSEIQGETQYF.

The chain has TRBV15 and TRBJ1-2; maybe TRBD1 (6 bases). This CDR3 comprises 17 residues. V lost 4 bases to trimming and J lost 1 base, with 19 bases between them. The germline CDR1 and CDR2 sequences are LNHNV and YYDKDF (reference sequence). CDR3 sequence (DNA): TGTGCCACCAGCACCGGAGGCCGGGACATCCTTAACTATGGCTACACCTTC. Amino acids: CATSTGGRDILNYGYTF.

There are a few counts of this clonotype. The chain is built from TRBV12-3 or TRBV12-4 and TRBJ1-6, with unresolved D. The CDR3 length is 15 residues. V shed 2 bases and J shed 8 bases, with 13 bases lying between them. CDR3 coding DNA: TGTGCCAGCAGTTTATCGCGGCGGCGACATTCACCCCTCCACTTT. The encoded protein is CASSLSRRRHSPLHF.

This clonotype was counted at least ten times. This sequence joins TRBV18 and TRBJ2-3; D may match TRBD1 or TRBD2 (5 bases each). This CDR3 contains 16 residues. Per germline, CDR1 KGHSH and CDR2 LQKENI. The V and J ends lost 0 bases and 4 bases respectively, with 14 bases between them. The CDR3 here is CASSPPLGRGADTQYF. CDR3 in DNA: TGTGCCAGCTCACCACCGTTGGGAAGAGGGGCAGATACGCAGTATTTT.

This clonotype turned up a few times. The CDR3 DNA reads as TGCGCCAGCAGCGTCGACCGAAATAGAGAGACCCAGTACTTC. Its translation is CASSVDRNRETQYF. This rearrangement joins TRBV4-1 to TRBJ2-5, with D unresolved. Trimming took off 5 bases at V and 4 bases at J, with 14 bases between the two ends. This CDR3 comprises 14 residues. Germline V gene lookup returns CDR1 MGHRA and CDR2 YSYEKL.

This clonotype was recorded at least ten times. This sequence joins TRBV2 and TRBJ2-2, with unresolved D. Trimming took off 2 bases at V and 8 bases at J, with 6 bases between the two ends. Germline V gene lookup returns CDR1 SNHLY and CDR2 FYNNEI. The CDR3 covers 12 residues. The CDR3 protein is CASSESLGELFF. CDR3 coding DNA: TGTGCCAGCAGTGAATCTCTTGGGGAGCTGTTTTTT.

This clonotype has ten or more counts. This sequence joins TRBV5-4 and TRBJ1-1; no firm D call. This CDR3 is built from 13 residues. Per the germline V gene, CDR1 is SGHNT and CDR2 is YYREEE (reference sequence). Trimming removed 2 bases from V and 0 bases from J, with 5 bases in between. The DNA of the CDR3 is TGTGCCAGCAGCTTTTCGATGAACACTGAAGCTTTCTTT. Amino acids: CASSFSMNTEAFF.

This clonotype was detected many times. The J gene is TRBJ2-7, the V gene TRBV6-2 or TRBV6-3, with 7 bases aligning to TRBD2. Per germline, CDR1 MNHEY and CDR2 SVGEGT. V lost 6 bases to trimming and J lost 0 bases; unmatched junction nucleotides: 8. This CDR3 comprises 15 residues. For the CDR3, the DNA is TGTGCCAGCAGGGGGACTCGGGACTACTCCTACGAGCAGTACTTC. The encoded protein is CASRGTRDYSYEQYF.

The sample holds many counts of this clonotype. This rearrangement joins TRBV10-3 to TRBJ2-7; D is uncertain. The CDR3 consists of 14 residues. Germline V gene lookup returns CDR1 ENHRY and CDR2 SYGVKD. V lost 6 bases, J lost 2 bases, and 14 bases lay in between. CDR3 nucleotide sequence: TGTGCCATCAGCTCTCGACTGGATACCTACGAGCAGTACTTC. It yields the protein CAISSRLDTYEQYF.

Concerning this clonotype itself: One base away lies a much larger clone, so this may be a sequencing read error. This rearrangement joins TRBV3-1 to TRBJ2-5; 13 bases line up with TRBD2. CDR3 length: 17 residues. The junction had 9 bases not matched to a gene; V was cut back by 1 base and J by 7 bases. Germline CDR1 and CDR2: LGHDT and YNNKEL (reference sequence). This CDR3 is CASSQGTSGGCEGTQYF. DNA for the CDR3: TGTGCCAGCAGCCAAGGGACTAGCGGGGGTTGTGAGGGGACCCAGTACTTC.